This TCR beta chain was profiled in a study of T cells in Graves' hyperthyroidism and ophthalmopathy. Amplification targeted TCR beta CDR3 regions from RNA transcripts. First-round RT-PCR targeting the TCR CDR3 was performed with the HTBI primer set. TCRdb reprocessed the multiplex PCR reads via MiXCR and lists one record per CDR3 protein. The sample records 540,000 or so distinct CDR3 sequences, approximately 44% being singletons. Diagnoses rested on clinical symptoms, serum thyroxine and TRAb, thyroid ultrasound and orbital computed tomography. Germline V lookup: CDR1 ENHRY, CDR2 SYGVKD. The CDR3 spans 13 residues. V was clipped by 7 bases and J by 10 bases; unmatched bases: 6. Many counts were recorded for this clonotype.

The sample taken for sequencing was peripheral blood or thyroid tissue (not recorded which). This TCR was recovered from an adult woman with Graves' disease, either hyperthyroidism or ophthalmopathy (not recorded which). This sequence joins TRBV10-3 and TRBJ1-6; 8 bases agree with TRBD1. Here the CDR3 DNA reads TGTGCCATCACGGACAGGGAGCACTCACCCCTCCACTTT. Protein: CAITDREHSPLHF.